The T cell receptor (beta chain) described here comes from a study of cytomegalovirus exposure and HLA in healthy donors. The study's findings and limits: It was only CMV serostatus that was available as immune exposure information. With further analysis later on, most CMV-associated TCR beta chains appeared HLA-restricted.

As regards this clone: Its antigen is unknown.

Primers included in the PCR were 60 Vbeta and 13 Jbeta primers. Sequenced by immunoSEQ multiplex PCR; TCRdb stores in-frame clones only, minus some. The table records over 150,000 clones, 70% to 80% of them present only once. The material sequenced was PBMCs. This receptor was identified in a man younger than 30 in good health and CMV-seropositive.

The CDR3 loop reads CASSVGGHGASSYNEQFF. DNA for the CDR3: TGTGCCAGCAGCGTAGGAGGACACGGAGCGAGCTCCTACAATGAGCAGTTCTTC. J is TRBJ2-1 and V is TRBV9; possible D gene TRBD1, 5 bases. V was shortened by 0 bases and J by 0 bases, with 16 bases between the two germline ends. Per germline, CDR1 SGDLS and CDR2 YYNGEE. CDR3 length: 18 residues.